This T cell receptor beta chain was found in a study of regulatory T cells in long-lasting Graves disease. Building of the TCR beta libraries involved iRepertoire HTBI primers and Arm-PCR of CDR3 regions. TCRdb fed the multiplex PCR reads into MiXCR, producing one record per CDR3 protein. The sample includes almost 450,000 distinct CDR3 sequences, roughly 15% seen only once; the top ten take about 10%. Indicated time point: newly diagnosed GD, antithyroid drugs for less than 3 months. TCR sequences were obtained from RNA taken from PBMCs. This CDR3 has 16 amino acids. Germline CDR1 reads SGHRS; CDR2 reads YFSETQ. V was pared by 4 bases and J by 1 base, with 16 bases between. In this sample, this clonotype turned up a few times. The data also belong to a second study, concerning T cells in Graves' hyperthyroidism and ophthalmopathy.

The clonotype originates from a woman aged 25-40 years with Graves disease. The rearrangement links TRBV5-1 to TRBJ2-3, with D tentatively TRBD1 (6 bases). Specimen: peripheral blood mononuclear cells (PBMCs), collected at new diagnosis, from a patient treated with antithyroid drugs. Here the CDR3 reads CASSLGARWRTDTQYF. CDR3 nucleotides: TGCGCCAGCAGCCTGGGGGCCCGATGGCGCACAGATACGCAGTATTTT.